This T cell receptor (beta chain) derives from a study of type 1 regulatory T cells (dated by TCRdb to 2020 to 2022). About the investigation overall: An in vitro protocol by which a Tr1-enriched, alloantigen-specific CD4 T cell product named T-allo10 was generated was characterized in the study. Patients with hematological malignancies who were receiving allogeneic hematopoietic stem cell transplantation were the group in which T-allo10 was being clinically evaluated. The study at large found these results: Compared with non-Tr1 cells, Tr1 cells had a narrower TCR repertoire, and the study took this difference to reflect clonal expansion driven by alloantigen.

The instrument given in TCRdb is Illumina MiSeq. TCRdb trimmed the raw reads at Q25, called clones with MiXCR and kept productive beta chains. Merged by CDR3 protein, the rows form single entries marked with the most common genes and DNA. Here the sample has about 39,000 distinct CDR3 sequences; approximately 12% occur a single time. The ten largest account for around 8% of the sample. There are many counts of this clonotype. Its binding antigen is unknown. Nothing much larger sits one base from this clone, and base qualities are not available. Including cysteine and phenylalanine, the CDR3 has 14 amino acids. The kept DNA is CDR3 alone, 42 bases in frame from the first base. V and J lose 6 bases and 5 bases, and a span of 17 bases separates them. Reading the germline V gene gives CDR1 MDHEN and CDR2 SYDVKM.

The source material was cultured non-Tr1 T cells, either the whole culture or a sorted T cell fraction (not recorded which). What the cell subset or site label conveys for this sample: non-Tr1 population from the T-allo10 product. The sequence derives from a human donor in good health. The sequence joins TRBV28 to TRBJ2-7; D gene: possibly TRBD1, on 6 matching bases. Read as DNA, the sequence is TGTGCCAGCAGGAGATCACAGGGACGAGACGAGCAGTACTTC. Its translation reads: CASRRSQGRDEQYF.